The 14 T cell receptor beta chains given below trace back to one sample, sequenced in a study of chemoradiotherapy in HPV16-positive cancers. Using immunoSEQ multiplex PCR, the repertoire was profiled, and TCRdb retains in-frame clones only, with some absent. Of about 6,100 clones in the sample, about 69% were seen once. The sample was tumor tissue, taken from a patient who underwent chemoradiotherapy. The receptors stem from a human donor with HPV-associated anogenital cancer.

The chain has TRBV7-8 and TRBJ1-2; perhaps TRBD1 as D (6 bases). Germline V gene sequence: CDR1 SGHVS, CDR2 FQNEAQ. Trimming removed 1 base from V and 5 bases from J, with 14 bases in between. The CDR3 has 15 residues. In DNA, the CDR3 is TGTGCCAGCAGCTTAGGCACAGGGCCCGGGTATGGCTACACCTTC. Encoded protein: CASSLGTGPGYGYTF. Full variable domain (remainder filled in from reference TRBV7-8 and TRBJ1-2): GAGVSQSPRYKVAKRGQDVALRCDPISGHVSLFWYQQALGQGPEFLTYFQNEAQLDKSGLPSDRFFAERPEGSVSTLKIQRTQQEDSAVYLCASSLGTGPGYGYTFGSGTRLTVV.

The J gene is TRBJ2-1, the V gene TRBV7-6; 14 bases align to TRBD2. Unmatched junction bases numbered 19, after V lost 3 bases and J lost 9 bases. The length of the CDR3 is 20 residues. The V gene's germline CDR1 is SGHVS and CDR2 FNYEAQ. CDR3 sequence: CASSFLVGAPTSGRALEQFF. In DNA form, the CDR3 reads TGTGCCAGCAGCTTCCTAGTGGGGGCGCCGACTAGCGGGAGGGCCCTTGAGCAGTTCTTC.

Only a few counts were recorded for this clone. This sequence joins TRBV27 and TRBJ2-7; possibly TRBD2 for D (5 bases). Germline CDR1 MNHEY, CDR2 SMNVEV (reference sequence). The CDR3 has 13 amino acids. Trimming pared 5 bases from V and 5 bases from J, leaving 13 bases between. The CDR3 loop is CASSTGPEDEQYF. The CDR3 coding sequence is TGTGCCAGCAGTACCGGACCGGAGGACGAGCAGTACTTC.

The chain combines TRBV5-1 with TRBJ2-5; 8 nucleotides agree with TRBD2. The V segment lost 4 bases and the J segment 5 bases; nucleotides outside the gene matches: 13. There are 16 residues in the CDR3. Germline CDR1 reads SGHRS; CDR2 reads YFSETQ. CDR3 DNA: TGCGCCAGCAGCCCAGGACTAGCCGGAGGTAGGGAGACCCAGTACTTC. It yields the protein CASSPGLAGGRETQYF.

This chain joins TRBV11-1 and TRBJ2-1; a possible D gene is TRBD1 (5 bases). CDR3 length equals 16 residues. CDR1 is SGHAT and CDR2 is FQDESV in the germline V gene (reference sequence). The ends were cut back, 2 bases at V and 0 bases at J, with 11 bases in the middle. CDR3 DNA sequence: TGTGCCAGCAGCTTAATTGACCAGGGCTCCTACAATGAGCAGTTCTTC. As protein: CASSLIDQGSYNEQFF.

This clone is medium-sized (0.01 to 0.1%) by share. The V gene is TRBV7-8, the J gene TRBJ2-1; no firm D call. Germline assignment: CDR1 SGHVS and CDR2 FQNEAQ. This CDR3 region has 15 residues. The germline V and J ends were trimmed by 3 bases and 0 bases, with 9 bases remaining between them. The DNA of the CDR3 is TGTGCCAGCAGCTTGTATTTAGGCTCCTACAATGAGCAGTTCTTC. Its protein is CASSLYLGSYNEQFF.

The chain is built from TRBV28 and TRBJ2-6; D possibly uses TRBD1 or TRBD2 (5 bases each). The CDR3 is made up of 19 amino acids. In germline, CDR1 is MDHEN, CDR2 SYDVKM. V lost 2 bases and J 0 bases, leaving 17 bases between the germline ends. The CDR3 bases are TGTGCCAGCAGTTTAGGGGGAAGACCGTCCCCCTCTGGGGCCAACGTCCTGACTTTC. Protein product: CASSLGGRPSPSGANVLTF. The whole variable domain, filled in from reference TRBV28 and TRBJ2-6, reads DVKVTQSSRYLVKRTGEKVFLECVQDMDHENMFWYRQDPGLGLRLIYFSYDVKMKEKGDIPEGYSVSREKKERFSLILESASTNQTSMYLCASSLGGRPSPSGANVLTFGAGSRLTVL.

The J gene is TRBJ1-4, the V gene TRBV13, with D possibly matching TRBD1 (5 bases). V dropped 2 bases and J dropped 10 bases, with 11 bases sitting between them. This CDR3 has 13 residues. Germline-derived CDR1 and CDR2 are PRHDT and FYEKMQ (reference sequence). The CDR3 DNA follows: TGTGCCAGCAGCTTACTCGGGGGGGGAAAACTGTTTTTT. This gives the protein CASSLLGGGKLFF.

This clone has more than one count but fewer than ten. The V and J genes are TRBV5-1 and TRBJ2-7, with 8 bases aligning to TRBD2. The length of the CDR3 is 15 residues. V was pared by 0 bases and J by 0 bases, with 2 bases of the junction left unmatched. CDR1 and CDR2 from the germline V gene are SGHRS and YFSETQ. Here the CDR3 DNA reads TGCGCCAGCAGCTTGGTTAGCGGGAACTCCTACGAGCAGTACTTC. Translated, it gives CASSLVSGNSYEQYF. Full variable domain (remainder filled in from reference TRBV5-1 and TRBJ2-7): KAGVTQTPRYLIKTRGQQVTLSCSPISGHRSVSWYQQTPGQGLQFLFEYFSETQRNKGNFPGRFSGRQFSNSRSEMNVSTLELGDSALYLCASSLVSGNSYEQYFGPGTRLTVT.

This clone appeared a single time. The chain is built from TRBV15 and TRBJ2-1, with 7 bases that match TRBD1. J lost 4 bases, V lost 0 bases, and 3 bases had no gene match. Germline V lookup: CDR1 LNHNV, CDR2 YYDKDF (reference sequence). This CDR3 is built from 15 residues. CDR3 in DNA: TGTGCCACCAGCAGAGAGGGGACAGAATACAATGAGCAGTTCTTC. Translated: CATSREGTEYNEQFF.

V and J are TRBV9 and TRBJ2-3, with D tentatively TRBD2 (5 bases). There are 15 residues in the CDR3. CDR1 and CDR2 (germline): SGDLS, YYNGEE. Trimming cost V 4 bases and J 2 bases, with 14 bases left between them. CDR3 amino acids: CASSPSGISTDTQYF. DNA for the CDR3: TGTGCCAGCAGCCCGTCGGGGATTTCCACAGATACGCAGTATTTT. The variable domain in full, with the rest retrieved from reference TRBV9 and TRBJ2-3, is DSGVTQTPKHLITATGQRVTLRCSPRSGDLSVYWYQQSLDQGLQFLIQYYNGEERAKGNILERFSAQQFPDLHSELNLSSLELGDSALYFCASSPSGISTDTQYFGPGTRLTVL.

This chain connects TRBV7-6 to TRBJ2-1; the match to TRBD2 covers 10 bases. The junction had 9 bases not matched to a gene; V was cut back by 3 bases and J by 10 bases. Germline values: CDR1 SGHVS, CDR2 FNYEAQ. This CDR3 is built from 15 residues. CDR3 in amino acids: CASSFSSGRGHEQFF. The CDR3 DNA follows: TGTGCCAGCAGCTTCTCGAGCGGGAGGGGGCACGAGCAGTTCTTC.

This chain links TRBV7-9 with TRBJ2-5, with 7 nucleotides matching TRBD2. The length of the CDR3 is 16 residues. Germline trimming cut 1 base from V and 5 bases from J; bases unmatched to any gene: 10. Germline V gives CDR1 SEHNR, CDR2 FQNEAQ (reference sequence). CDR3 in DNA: TGTGCCAGCAGCTTAGATAGTGCGCGGGAGCCTGAGACCCAGTACTTC. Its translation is CASSLDSAREPETQYF. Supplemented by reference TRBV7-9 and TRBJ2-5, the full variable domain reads DTGVSQNPRHKITKRGQNVTFRCDPISEHNRLYWYRQTLGQGPEFLTYFQNEAQLEKSRLLSDRFSAERPKGSFSTLEIQRTEQGDSAMYLCASSLDSAREPETQYFGPGTRLLVL.

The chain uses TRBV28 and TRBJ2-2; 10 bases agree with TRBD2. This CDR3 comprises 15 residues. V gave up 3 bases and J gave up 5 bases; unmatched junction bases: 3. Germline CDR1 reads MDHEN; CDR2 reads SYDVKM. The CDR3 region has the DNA TGTGCCAGCAGTTTTGGGACTAGCGAGACCGGGGAGCTGTTTTTT. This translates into CASSFGTSETGELFF. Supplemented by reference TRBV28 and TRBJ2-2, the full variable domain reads DVKVTQSSRYLVKRTGEKVFLECVQDMDHENMFWYRQDPGLGLRLIYFSYDVKMKEKGDIPEGYSVSREKKERFSLILESASTNQTSMYLCASSFGTSETGELFFGEGSRLTVL.